This T cell receptor beta chain was sequenced in a study of shared clonotypes between healthy human individuals (dated by TCRdb to about 2020). Concerning the study at large: The cohort included three men and two women between 18 and 49 years of age. For each donor, CD4 naive and CD4 memory were each given three plates, CD8 naive was given two plates, and CD8 memory was given one plate. Between about 0.8 and 9 billion PBMCs per donor were obtained by leukapheresis. To increase sequencing depth and limit assay-specific biases, different laboratories used diverse techniques to prepare libraries and sequence TCR repertoires. The study deeply sequenced blood TCR repertoires of about five healthy adults to estimate repertoire size and the extent of clonotype sharing between individuals.

The donors were healthy, HIV-negative adults with no recently reported acute infections or vaccinations. Every donor was a Caucasian adult living in Nashville, Tennessee, USA. CD4+ T cells were enriched by magnetic negative selection; naive cells were then positively selected on CD45RA, and the negative fraction formed the memory subset. Blood was obtained by leukapheresis, after which PBMCs were separated by Ficoll-Histopaque density gradient centrifugation and cryopreserved in liquid nitrogen vapor phase. Analytical flow cytometry was used to check the purity and quantity of each magnetically sorted T cell population. From each sorted fraction, genomic DNA was isolated and quantified by UV absorbance on a Nanodrop 2000c. According to the germline V gene (reference sequence), CDR1 reads SEHNR and CDR2 reads FQNEAQ. From cysteine to phenylalanine, the CDR3 is 18 amino acids long. The read is trimmed to its CDR3 DNA, 54 bases read in frame from base 1. Relative to germline, V is missing 1 base and J is missing 5 bases, with 12 bases of the junction outside any gene match.

Points on this clone: This clone's antigen is unknown. Qualities for individual bases were not recorded, and no much larger clone is one base off.

The paper's findings and limits, for the study overall: Naive subsets generally had larger estimated clonotype richness than memory subsets. Even with the large sequencing depth, rarefaction of the sorted-subset datasets indicated that sequencing was incomplete. About 5% of naive CD4, around 4% of naive CD8, around 2.3% of memory CD4, and less than 0.45% of memory CD8 clonotypes were shared across several donors. The genetic and exposure-history diversity represented was limited by the small number of donors. Based on pairwise subsampling, the degree of clonotype sharing among donors was expected to be affected by sequencing depth. Compared with non-shared clonotypes, clonotypes shared by all four sorted-subset donors had higher generation probabilities. Sampling was limited to blood, and TCR repertoires in tissue likely differ from TCR repertoires in blood.

Using the deep immunoSEQ assay, multiplex PCR amplified TCR CDR3 regions from genomic DNA. Genomic DNA extracted from each cell subset was distributed evenly over all wells of several immunoSEQ 96-well plates, and each plate served as one replicate. For sorted subsets, each replicate PCR was loaded with around 200 ng genomic DNA, equivalent to about 30,000 T cell genomes. Purified libraries were measured with a Qubit 3.0 fluorometer, size-checked on a Bioanalyzer 2100, and measured again with the KAPA Library Quantification kit. Every immunoSEQ 96-well plate was sequenced on a dedicated single-read 150-cycle Illumina NextSeq 550 flow cell. Concerning the study's data processing: Because the immunoSEQ output included only junctional sequences and no quality scores, the filtering could not be the same as the filtering used for full-length reads. To assign V/J genes and CDR3, sequences were annotated using PyIR, a Python wrapper for IgBLAST v1.9, with IMGT germline references. Reads were removed for weak V/J assignments (E-value above 1e-6), missing CDR3, stop codons, out-of-frame junctions, or ambiguous translated residues. V3J clonotypes were defined as sequences sharing an identical inferred V gene, J gene, and CDR3 amino acid sequence. Percentage overlap between repertoires was calculated by dividing the number of shared unique clonotypes by the size of the smaller repertoire. Three approaches were used to assess repertoire richness: RTK rarefaction, the Chao1 estimator, and Recon v2.1 estimates of unobserved clonotypes. Generation probabilities for all TCRbeta clonotypes obtained by the gDNA method from a handful of donors were computed using OLGA. TCRdb holds this immuneACCESS table with in-frame rearrangements only. Some clones are missing; in checked studies, unresolved V genes explain under half, and the rest has no known cause. V and J calls and clone size are copied from that table; D and trimming were computed from the DNA. Present in this sample are some 1.5 million clones, roughly 96% of which were seen just once. In total, the top ten clones hold approximately 1% of the sample.

The sample taken for sequencing was naive CD4+ T cells sorted from blood. Per the publication, the cell subset or site label means: CD45RA+ positively selected. The sequence links TRBV7-9 to TRBJ2-5, and TRBD2 aligns with 11 junction nucleotides. The source of this sequence is a man aged 30 to 39 in good health. The bases are TGTGCCAGCAGCTTAGTCCCCCTAGCGGGAGGTACCTTGGAGACCCAGTACTTC. Translation gives CASSLVPLAGGTLETQYF.